The source of this TCR beta chain is a study of T cell responses to AZD1222 COVID-19 vaccine. To note about this clone: The antigen remains unidentified.

Profiling relied on immunoSEQ multiplex PCR, and the TCRdb table lists in-frame clones only, not all of them. The sample has more than 150,000 clones, roughly 93% seen once; the top ten hold roughly 0.99%. Study-level results: Spike-specific TCR breadth rose after two AZD1222 doses, and depth rose as well. All repertoire sampling was performed exclusively after the peak T cell response. Donors were mostly white British, more females; clonal diversity possibly underestimated.

CDR3 length: 13 residues. V was pared by 2 bases and J by 8 bases, with 12 bases between. Germline V CDR1 and CDR2: MNHNS, SASEGT. The V gene is TRBV6-1, the J gene TRBJ1-1; no clear D. This sequence was found in an adult in good health. The source was peripheral blood, collected on day 0 of AZD1222 vaccination. In nucleotides, the CDR3 is TGTGCCAGCAGTGAACACCAGGAGGGCGAAGCTTTCTTT. Protein sequence: CASSEHQEGEAFF.